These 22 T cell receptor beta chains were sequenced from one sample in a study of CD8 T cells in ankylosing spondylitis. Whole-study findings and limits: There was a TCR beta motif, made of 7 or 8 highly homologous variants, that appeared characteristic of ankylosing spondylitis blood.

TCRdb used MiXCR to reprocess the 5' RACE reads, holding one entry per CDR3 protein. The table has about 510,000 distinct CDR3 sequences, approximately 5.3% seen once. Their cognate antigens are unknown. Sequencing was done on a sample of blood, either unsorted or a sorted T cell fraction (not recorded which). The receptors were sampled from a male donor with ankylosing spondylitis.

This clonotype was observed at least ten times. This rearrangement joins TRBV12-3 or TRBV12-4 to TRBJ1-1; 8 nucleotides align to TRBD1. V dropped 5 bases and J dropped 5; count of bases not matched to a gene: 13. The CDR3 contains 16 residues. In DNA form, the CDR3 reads TGTGCCAGCAGTCCAACTTACGGACAGGGTAGGACTGAAGCTTTCTTT. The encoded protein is CASSPTYGQGRTEAFF.

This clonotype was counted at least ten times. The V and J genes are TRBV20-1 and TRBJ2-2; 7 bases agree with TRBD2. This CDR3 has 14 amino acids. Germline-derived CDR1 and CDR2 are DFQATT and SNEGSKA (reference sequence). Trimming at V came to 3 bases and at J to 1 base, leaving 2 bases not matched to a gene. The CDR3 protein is CSASQRGNTGELFF. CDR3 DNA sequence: TGCAGTGCTAGTCAGCGGGGGAACACCGGGGAGCTGTTTTTT.

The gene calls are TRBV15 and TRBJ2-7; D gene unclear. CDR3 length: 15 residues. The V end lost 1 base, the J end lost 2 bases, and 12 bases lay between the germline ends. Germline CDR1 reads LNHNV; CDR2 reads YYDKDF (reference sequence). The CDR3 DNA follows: TGTGCCACCAGCAGAGGCGGCTTTAGTACCTACGAGCAGTACTTC. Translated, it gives CATSRGGFSTYEQYF. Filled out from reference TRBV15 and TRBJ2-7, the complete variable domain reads DAMVIQNPRYQVTQFGKPVTLSCSQTLNHNVMYWYQQKSSQAPKLLFHYYDKDFNNEADTPDNFQSRRPNTSFCFLDIRSPGLGDTAMYLCATSRGGFSTYEQYFGPGTRLTVT.

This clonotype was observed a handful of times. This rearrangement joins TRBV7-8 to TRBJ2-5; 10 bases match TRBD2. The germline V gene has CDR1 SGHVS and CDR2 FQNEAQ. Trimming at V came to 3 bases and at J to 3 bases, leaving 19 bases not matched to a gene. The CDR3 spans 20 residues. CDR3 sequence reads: CASSFPLRIAGGEREETQYF. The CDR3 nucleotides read TGTGCCAGCAGCTTCCCCCTACGGATAGCGGGAGGTGAACGAGAAGAGACCCAGTACTTC.

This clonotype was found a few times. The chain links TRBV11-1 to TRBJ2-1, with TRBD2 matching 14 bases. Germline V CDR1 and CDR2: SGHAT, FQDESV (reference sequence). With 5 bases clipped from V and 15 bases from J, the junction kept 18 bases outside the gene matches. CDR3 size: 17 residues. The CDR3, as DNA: TGTGCCAGCAGCGAGGAAGGACCGGGACTAGCGGGAGCCCTGCCGTTCTTC. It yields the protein CASSEEGPGLAGALPFF.

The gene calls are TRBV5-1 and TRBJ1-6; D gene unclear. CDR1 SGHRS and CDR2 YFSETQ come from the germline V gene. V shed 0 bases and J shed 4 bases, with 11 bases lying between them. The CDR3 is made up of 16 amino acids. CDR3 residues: CASSLAPAAYNSPLHF. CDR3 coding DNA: TGCGCCAGCAGCTTGGCCCCCGCAGCTTATAATTCACCCCTCCACTTT.

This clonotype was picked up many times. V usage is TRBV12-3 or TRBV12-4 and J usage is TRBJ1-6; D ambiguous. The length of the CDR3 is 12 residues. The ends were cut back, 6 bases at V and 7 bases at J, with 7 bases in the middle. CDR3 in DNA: TGTGCCAGCAGCCCTCCAAATTCACCCCTCCACTTT. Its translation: CASSPPNSPLHF.

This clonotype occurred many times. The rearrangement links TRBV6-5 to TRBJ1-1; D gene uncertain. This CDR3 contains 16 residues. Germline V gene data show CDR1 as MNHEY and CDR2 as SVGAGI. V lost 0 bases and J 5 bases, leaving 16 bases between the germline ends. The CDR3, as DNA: TGTGCCAGCAGTTACTCGATGTGGGGATTGTCGACTGAAGCTTTCTTT. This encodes CASSYSMWGLSTEAFF.

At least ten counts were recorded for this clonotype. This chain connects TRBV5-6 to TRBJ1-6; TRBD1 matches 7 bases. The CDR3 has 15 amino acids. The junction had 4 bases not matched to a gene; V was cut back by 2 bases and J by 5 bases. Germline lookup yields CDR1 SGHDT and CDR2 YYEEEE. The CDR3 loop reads CASSLIGTDNSPLHF. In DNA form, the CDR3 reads TGTGCCAGCAGCTTAATCGGGACAGATAATTCACCCCTCCACTTT.

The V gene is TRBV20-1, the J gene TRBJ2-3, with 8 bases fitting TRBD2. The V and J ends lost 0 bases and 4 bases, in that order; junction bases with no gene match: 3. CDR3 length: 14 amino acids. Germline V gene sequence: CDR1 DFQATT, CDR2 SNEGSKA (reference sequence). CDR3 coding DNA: TGCAGTGCTAGAGATCAAGCGGGAGCAGATACGCAGTATTTT. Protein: CSARDQAGADTQYF.

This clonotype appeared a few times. CDR3 DNA: TGCGCCAGCAGCCCAAGGGAGCGGGTCACAGATACGCAGTATTTT. Its protein product is CASSPRERVTDTQYF. The chain is built from TRBV5-1 and TRBJ2-3, with TRBD2 as a possible D gene (6 bases). From germline, CDR1 is SGHRS and CDR2 YFSETQ. V was trimmed by 4 bases and J by 2 bases, leaving 14 bases between them. This CDR3 has 15 amino acids. Variable domain in full (rest from reference TRBV5-1 and TRBJ2-3): KAGVTQTPRYLIKTRGQQVTLSCSPISGHRSVSWYQQTPGQGLQFLFEYFSETQRNKGNFPGRFSGRQFSNSRSEMNVSTLELGDSALYLCASSPRERVTDTQYFGPGTRLTVL.

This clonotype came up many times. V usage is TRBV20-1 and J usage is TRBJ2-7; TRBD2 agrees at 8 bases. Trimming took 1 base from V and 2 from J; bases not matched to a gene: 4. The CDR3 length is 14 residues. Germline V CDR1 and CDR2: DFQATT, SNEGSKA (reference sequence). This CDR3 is CSARAGGDAYEQYF. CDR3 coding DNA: TGCAGTGCTAGAGCGGGAGGGGACGCCTACGAGCAGTACTTC.

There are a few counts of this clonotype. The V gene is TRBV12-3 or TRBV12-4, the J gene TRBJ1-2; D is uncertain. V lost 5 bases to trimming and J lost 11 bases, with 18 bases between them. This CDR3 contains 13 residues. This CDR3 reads CASSPLPYAGYTF. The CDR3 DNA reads TGTGCCAGCAGTCCGTTACCCTATGCGGGGTACACCTTC.

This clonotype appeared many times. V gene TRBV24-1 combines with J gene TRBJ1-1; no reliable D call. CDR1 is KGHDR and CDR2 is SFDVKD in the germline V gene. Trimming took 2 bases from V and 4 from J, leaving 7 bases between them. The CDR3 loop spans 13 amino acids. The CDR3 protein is CATSDYRGTEAFF. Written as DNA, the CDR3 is TGTGCCACCAGTGATTATCGGGGCACTGAAGCTTTCTTT.

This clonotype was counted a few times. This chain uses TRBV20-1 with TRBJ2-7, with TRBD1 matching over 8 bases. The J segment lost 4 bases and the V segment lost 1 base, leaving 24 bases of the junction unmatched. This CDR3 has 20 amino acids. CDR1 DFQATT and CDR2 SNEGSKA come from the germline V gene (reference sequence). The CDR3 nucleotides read TGCAGTGCTAGAGCCCGCTACAGGGGGTTTAAACTAGACTCGCTGTACGAGCAGTACTTC. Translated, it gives CSARARYRGFKLDSLYEQYF.

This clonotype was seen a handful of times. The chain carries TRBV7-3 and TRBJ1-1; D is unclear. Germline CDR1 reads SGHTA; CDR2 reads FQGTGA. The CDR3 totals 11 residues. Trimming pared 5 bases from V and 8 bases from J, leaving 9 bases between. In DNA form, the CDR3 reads TGTGCCAGCAGCCTAAACGGAGAAGCTTTCTTT. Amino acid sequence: CASSLNGEAFF.

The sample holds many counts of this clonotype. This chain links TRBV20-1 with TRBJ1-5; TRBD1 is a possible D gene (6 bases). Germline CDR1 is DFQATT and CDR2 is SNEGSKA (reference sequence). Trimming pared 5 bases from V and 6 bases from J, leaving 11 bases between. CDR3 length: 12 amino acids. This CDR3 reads CSAGQSVQPQHF. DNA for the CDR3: TGCAGTGCTGGACAGTCTGTTCAGCCCCAGCATTTT.

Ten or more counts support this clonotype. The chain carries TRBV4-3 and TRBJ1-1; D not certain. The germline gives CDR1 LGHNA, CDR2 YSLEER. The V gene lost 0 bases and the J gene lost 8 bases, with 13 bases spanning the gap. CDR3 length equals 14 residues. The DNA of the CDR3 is TGCGCCAGCAGCCAAGAATTCGGAGGAACCGAAGCTTTCTTT. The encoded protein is CASSQEFGGTEAFF.

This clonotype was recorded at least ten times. DNA of the CDR3: TGCAGTGCGAGACTAGCGGGAGTGGGGCAGTACTTC. Amino acid sequence: CSARLAGVGQYF. J is TRBJ2-7 and V is TRBV20-1; the match to TRBD2 covers 12 bases. The CDR3 is 12 residues long. J gave up 9 bases and V 6 bases, and 6 bases lay outside the gene matches. Per the germline V gene, CDR1 is DFQATT and CDR2 is SNEGSKA (reference sequence).

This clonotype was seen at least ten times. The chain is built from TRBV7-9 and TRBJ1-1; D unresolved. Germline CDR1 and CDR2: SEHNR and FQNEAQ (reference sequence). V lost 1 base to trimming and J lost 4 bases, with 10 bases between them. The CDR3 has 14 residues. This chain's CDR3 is CASSLGPPRTEAFF. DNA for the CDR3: TGTGCCAGCAGCTTAGGGCCTCCTCGCACTGAAGCTTTCTTT. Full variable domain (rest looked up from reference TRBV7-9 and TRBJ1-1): DTGVSQNPRHKITKRGQNVTFRCDPISEHNRLYWYRQTLGQGPEFLTYFQNEAQLEKSRLLSDRFSAERPKGSFSTLEIQRTEQGDSAMYLCASSLGPPRTEAFFGQGTRLTVV.

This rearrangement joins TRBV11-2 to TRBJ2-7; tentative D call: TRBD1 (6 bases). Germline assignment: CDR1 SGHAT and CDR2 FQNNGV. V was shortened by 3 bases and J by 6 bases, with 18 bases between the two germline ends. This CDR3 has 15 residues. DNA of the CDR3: TGTGCCAGCAGCTTCCTGTTTGTGGGGGCCGTCGAGCAGTACTTC. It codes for CASSFLFVGAVEQYF.

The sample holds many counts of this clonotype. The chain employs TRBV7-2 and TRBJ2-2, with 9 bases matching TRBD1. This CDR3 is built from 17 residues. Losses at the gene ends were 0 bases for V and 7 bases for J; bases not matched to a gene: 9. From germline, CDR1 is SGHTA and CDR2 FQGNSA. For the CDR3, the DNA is TGTGCCAGCAGCTTAGCGAGAAGGACAGGGGCGCACGGGGAGCTGTTTTTT. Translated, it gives CASSLARRTGAHGELFF.